This T cell receptor beta chain was sequenced for a study of T cell responses to AZD1222 COVID-19 vaccine. The ends lost 1 base at V and 5 bases at J; junction bases unmatched: 4. The CDR3 totals 14 residues. Germline assignment: CDR1 LGHNT and CDR2 FRNRAP. Generated by immunoSEQ multiplex PCR, the TCRdb table keeps only in-frame clones and is missing some. The sample includes around 110,000 clones, 70% to 90% of them seen just once. The study, taken as a whole, reports: Repertoires were sampled only after the peak T cell response. When two AZD1222 doses had been given, Spike-specific TCR breadth and depth rose. White British donors predominated, females outnumbered males, and clonal diversity was possibly underestimated.

On this clone itself: Its antigen remains unidentified.

Investigators merged groups given second doses at roughly 4 or roughly 12 weeks. The chain carries TRBV12-5 and TRBJ1-2; TRBD1 matches 7 bases. The clonotype was recovered from an adult who received the AZD1222 COVID-19 vaccine. The material sequenced was peripheral blood, taken 28 days after the second AZD1222 dose. CDR3 amino acids: CASGLATGVYGYTF. The CDR3 DNA sequence: TGTGCTAGTGGTTTGGCAACAGGGGTGTATGGCTACACCTTC.